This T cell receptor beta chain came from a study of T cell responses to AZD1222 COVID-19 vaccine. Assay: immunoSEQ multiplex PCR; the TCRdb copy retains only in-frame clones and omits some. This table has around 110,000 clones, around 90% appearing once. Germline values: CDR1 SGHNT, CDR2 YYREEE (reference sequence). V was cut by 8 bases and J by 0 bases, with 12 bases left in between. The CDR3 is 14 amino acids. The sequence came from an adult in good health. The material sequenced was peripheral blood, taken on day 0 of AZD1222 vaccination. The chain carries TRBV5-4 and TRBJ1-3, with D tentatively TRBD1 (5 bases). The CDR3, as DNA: TGTGCCAGTGCCGACAGTTCCTCTGGAAACACCATATATTTT. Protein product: CASADSSSGNTIYF.